What follows is one T cell receptor beta chain and its context. This sample is part of a study of control samples from healthy donors and cancer patients. The table came from immunoSEQ multiplex PCR; TCRdb's copy has only in-frame clones and leaves some out. The sample comprises about 230,000 clones, about 80% of which are singletons, and about an eighth rests with the top ten. CDR1 and CDR2 from the germline V gene are SGDLS and YYNGEE. This CDR3 has 11 residues. Trimming took off 2 bases at V and 15 bases at J, with 12 bases between the two ends. The chain couples TRBV9 to TRBJ2-4, with D perhaps TRBD1 (5 bases). The TCR sequence derives from a woman in her fifties or sixties with lung cancer. Material: PBMCs. The CDR3 DNA follows: TGTGCCAGCAGCGTGGGGAACAGGTTGTACTTC. Amino acids: CASSVGNRLYF.